These T cell receptor beta chains were read from a single sample in a study of OX40 agonist ivuxolimab in advanced cancers. This table comes from immunoSEQ multiplex PCR, and its TCRdb copy is limited to in-frame clones, with some not included. The sample contains under 65,000 clones, approximately 92% of which appear only once. The material was CD4+ or CD8+ T cells sorted from blood, obtained in a trial of the OX40 agonist ivuxolimab. These receptors all come from an adult with an advanced solid tumor such as melanoma, head and neck, liver or kidney cancer. Both conserved end residues are part of each CDR3. Fields, in order: V gene, J gene, clone size, D gene, CDR3 protein, CDR3 DNA. The D gene is left open where the match is weak. Clone sizes are given selectively: once, few, many, or a class where the clone is expanded.

TRBV28	TRBJ2-1	-	TRBD2	CASSLIAGGPYNEQFF	TGTGCCAGCAGTTTAATAGCGGGAGGGCCCTACAATGAGCAGTTCTTC
TRBV5-1	TRBJ2-2	-	-	CASSLEGLANTGELFF	TGCGCCAGCAGCTTGGAGGGATTGGCGAACACCGGGGAGCTGTTTTTT
TRBV10-3	TRBJ2-3	-	-	CAISERGEDTQYF	TGTGCCATCAGTGAGAGGGGGGAAGATACGCAGTATTTT
TRBV19	TRBJ2-7	-	TRBD1	CASRKPGTDYEQYF	TGTGCCAGTAGGAAACCCGGGACAGACTACGAGCAGTACTTC
TRBV27	TRBJ1-1	few	-	CASSQAGGWGEAFF	TGTGCCAGCAGTCAAGCAGGAGGTTGGGGGGAGGCTTTCTTT
TRBV7-8	TRBJ2-3	-	TRBD1	CASSFEVMRDRDTDTQYF	TGTGCCAGCAGCTTCGAAGTTATGAGGGACAGGGACACAGATACGCAGTATTTT
TRBV30	TRBJ2-6	few	-	CASVGANVLTF	TGTGCCAGTGTAGGGGCCAACGTCCTGACTTTC
TRBV2	TRBJ1-6	-	-	CASSDRGNSPLHF	TGTGCCAGCAGTGATCGGGGAAATTCACCCCTCCACTTT
TRBV5-8	TRBJ2-7	-	TRBD1	CASSPGQAEYF	TGTGCCAGCAGCCCGGGACAGGCGGAGTACTTC
TRBV27	TRBJ1-6	-	TRBD1	CASRSLPGQEVSPLHF	TGTGCCAGCAGAAGTCTCCCGGGACAGGAGGTATCACCCCTCCACTTT
TRBV6-6	TRBJ2-7	-	-	CASRRQVPYEQYF	TGTGCCAGCAGGAGACAGGTTCCCTACGAGCAGTACTTC